A selection of T cell receptor beta chains follows, all from one sample in a study of blood T cell repertoires in COVID-19. Measured with immunoSEQ multiplex PCR; TCRdb has only the in-frame clones, and not every one. This sample has some 220,000 clones, with approximately 83% found just once. Sequenced: PBMCs or T cells enriched from blood (not recorded which). The receptors stem from a woman in her forties with acute COVID-19. CDR3s include the opening cysteine and the closing phenylalanine or tryptophan. The D gene is left open where the match is weak. Only part of the rows carry a size: once, few, many, or a class if the clone is expanded.

TRBV7-6,NA,few,TRBJ1-4,CASSPILNEKLFF,TGTGCCAGCAGCCCCATTTTGAATGAAAAACTGTTTTTT
TRBV2,NA,NA,TRBJ1-6,CASSEARTENSPLHF,TGTGCCAGCAGTGAAGCTCGGACAGAAAATTCACCCCTCCACTTT
TRBV19,TRBD1,NA,TRBJ2-1,CASTGGWDEQFF,TGTGCCAGTACAGGGGGCTGGGATGAGCAGTTCTTC
TRBV28,TRBD1,once,TRBJ1-5,CASSRSGTGVDQPQHF,TGTGCCAGCAGCAGATCCGGGACAGGGGTTGATCAGCCCCAGCATTTT
TRBV7-9,NA,NA,TRBJ2-5,CASSSEVRGQETQYF,TGTGCCAGCAGCTCCGAGGTCCGGGGCCAAGAGACCCAGTACTTC
TRBV7-9,NA,many,TRBJ1-5,CASSLYRGGSNQPQHF,TGTGCCAGCAGCTTATATCGTGGAGGGTCCAATCAGCCCCAGCATTTT
TRBV7-9,NA,NA,TRBJ1-5,CASSLASRGNQPQHF,TGTGCCAGCAGCTTAGCGTCAAGGGGAAATCAGCCCCAGCATTTT
TRBV5-5,TRBD1,NA,TRBJ1-2,CASSPNPQGAGGYTF,TGTGCCAGCAGCCCGAACCCCCAGGGGGCGGGTGGCTACACCTTC
TRBV7-2,NA,NA,TRBJ2-2,CASSERQLNTGELFF,TGTGCCAGCAGCGAACGACAGCTAAACACCGGGGAGCTGTTTTTT
TRBV21-1,NA,few,TRBJ2-3,CASSKGMGFRASGRQLGTQYF,TGTGCCAGCAGCAAAGGGATGGGTTTTAGGGCTAGCGGGAGGCAACTTGGTACGCAGTATTTT
TRBV11-2,NA,NA,TRBJ1-3,CASSSRTGLGNTIYF,TGTGCCAGCAGCTCACGCACAGGGCTCGGAAACACCATATATTTT
TRBV5-1,NA,NA,TRBJ1-1,CASSSGGTSNTEAFF,TGCGCCAGCAGCTCCGGGGGTACCTCGAACACTGAAGCTTTCTTT
TRBV19,NA,NA,TRBJ1-3,CASSGGYGAGNTIYF,TGTGCCAGTAGCGGGGGATACGGCGCAGGAAACACCATATATTTT
TRBV6-1,TRBD1,few,TRBJ2-7,CASSEGPGQGEQYF,TGTGCCAGCAGTGAAGGACCGGGACAGGGCGAGCAGTACTTC
TRBV27,NA,NA,TRBJ1-4,CASSSLTFTEKLFF,TGTGCCAGCAGTTCCTTGACATTCACTGAAAAACTGTTTTTT
TRBV7-7,TRBD1,NA,TRBJ2-4,CASSNNRGHLAKNIQYF,TGTGCCAGCAGCAACAACAGGGGGCACCTAGCCAAAAACATTCAGTACTTC
TRBV6-4,NA,NA,TRBJ1-5,CASSDPNGDTYSNQPQHF,TGTGCCAGCAGTGACCCTAATGGGGACACTTATAGCAATCAGCCCCAGCATTTT
TRBV4-2,TRBD2,NA,TRBJ2-7,CASSQDRGLAGSYEQYF,TGTGCCAGCAGCCAAGATCGAGGACTAGCGGGGAGTTACGAGCAGTACTTC
TRBV28,TRBD2,NA,TRBJ2-3,CASTVAGDRGTDTQYF,TGTGCCAGCACCGTAGCGGGAGATAGGGGCACAGATACGCAGTATTTT
TRBV2,TRBD1,NA,TRBJ2-3,CASSEYFGTGGTDTQYF,TGTGCCAGCAGTGAATATTTCGGGACAGGGGGTACAGATACGCAGTATTTT
TRBV23-1,NA,NA,TRBJ2-1,CASSLFSGSYNEQFF,TGCGCCAGCAGTCTCTTTAGCGGCTCCTACAATGAGCAGTTCTTC
TRBV15,TRBD1,NA,TRBJ1-5,CATRQGVNQPQHF,TGTGCCACCAGACAGGGGGTCAATCAGCCCCAGCATTTT
TRBV9,NA,once,TRBJ1-3,CASSPGRGDGNTIYF,TGTGCCAGCAGCCCCGGGCGGGGAGATGGAAACACCATATATTTT
TRBV12-5,NA,NA,TRBJ2-5,CASGLGTLETQYF,TGTGCTAGTGGTTTGGGGACACTTGAGACCCAGTACTTC
TRBV5-1,NA,NA,TRBJ1-2,CASSSAPGNYGYTF,TGCGCCAGCAGCTCGGCACCAGGGAACTATGGCTACACCTTC
TRBV6-5,NA,NA,TRBJ2-7,CASSYGQHYEQYF,TGTGCCAGCAGTTACGGGCAGCACTACGAGCAGTACTTC
TRBV6-1,NA,NA,TRBJ1-2,CASSERGRPANYGYTF,TGTGCCAGCAGTGAAAGAGGCAGACCCGCTAACTATGGCTACACCTTC
TRBV5-8,NA,once,TRBJ1-3,CASSLAIQEGNTIYF,TGTGCCAGCAGCTTGGCCATTCAGGAAGGAAACACCATATATTTT
TRBV2,TRBD2,NA,TRBJ2-4,CASRLTLTSIIQYF,TGTGCCAGCAGACTTACCTTGACTAGCATCATTCAGTACTTC
TRBV5-5,TRBD1,few,TRBJ2-1,CASSLRDRSYNEQFF,TGTGCCAGCAGCCTCCGGGACAGGAGCTACAATGAGCAGTTCTTC
TRBV18,NA,NA,TRBJ1-1,CASSRTDKGTEAFF,TGTGCCAGCTCACGAACCGACAAGGGGACTGAAGCTTTCTTT
TRBV7-8,TRBD1,NA,TRBJ2-3,CASSYGQGRDTQYF,TGTGCCAGCAGCTACGGACAGGGTCGAGATACGCAGTATTTT
TRBV30,TRBD2,NA,TRBJ2-1,CAWTPLAISYNEQFF,TGTGCCTGGACCCCACTAGCGATCTCCTACAATGAGCAGTTCTTC
TRBV6-1,NA,NA,TRBJ1-1,CASSERAGSYTEAFF,TGTGCCAGCAGTGAAAGGGCAGGGTCTTACACTGAAGCTTTCTTT
TRBV27,TRBD2,NA,TRBJ2-3,CASSPTASGRRPGTDTQYF,TGTGCCAGCAGTCCAACCGCTAGCGGGAGGCGCCCAGGCACAGATACGCAGTATTTT
TRBV21-1,NA,NA,TRBJ2-7,CASRTPIVPYEQYF,TGTGCCAGCAGGACTCCTATTGTCCCCTACGAGCAGTACTTC
TRBV4-1,NA,NA,TRBJ2-7,CASSQATDYEQYF,TGCGCCAGCAGCCAAGCTACAGATTACGAGCAGTACTTC
TRBV24-1,NA,NA,TRBJ2-1,CATSGSGRSSYNEQFF,TGTGCCACCAGTGGGAGTGGGAGGAGCTCCTACAATGAGCAGTTCTTC
TRBV9,NA,few,TRBJ1-6,CASSPPGAGNSPLHF,TGTGCCAGCAGCCCCCCAGGGGCAGGGAATTCACCCCTCCACTTT
TRBV24-1,NA,once,TRBJ1-3,CATSDLFVVWAGTGGNTIYF,TGTGCCACCAGTGATTTATTCGTTGTGTGGGCAGGGACTGGTGGAAACACCATATATTTT
TRBV11-2,TRBD2,NA,TRBJ2-1,CASSFGLAGGRRYNEQFF,TGTGCCAGCAGCTTCGGACTAGCGGGAGGCCGCCGCTACAATGAGCAGTTCTTC
TRBV7-6,TRBD1,once,TRBJ2-7,CASSLGVGQGSDEQYF,TGTGCCAGCAGCTTAGGTGTGGGACAGGGGTCCGACGAGCAGTACTTC
TRBV19,TRBD2,NA,TRBJ2-2,CASSQTSGANTGELFF,TGTGCCAGTAGTCAGACTAGCGGAGCTAACACCGGGGAGCTGTTTTTT
TRBV27,TRBD1,NA,TRBJ2-2,CASRTQGRAGELFF,TGTGCCAGCAGGACACAGGGGCGGGCCGGGGAGCTGTTTTTT
TRBV3-1/TRBV3-2,TRBD1,NA,TRBJ2-1,CASSQRFFLPWDRGKSSYNEQFF,TGTGCCAGCAGCCAAAGGTTTTTCTTACCCTGGGACAGGGGAAAAAGCTCCTACAATGAGCAGTTCTTC
TRBV7-2,NA,once,TRBJ2-1,CASSPQGSYNEQFF,TGTGCCAGCAGCCCCCAGGGCTCCTACAATGAGCAGTTCTTC
TRBV19,NA,NA,TRBJ1-1,CASSIGQTDTEAFF,TGTGCCAGTAGTATAGGACAGACCGACACTGAAGCTTTCTTT
TRBV7-2,NA,NA,TRBJ1-1,CASSLTSNTEAFF,TGTGCCAGCAGCTTAACATCGAACACTGAAGCTTTCTTT
TRBV19,TRBD1,NA,TRBJ1-1,CASRERDRGMETEAFF,TGTGCCAGTAGAGAACGGGACAGGGGTATGGAGACTGAAGCTTTCTTT
TRBV23-1,TRBD1,NA,TRBJ1-4,CASSPRTGNEKLFF,TGCGCCAGCAGTCCCCGGACAGGGAATGAAAAACTGTTTTTT
TRBV10-1,NA,once,TRBJ1-2,CASLFRANYGYTF,TGCGCCAGCCTTTTCAGGGCTAACTATGGCTACACCTTC
TRBV7-9,NA,NA,TRBJ2-3,CASTQASSDTQYF,TGTGCCAGCACCCAGGCCAGTTCAGATACGCAGTATTTT
TRBV7-8,NA,NA,TRBJ1-5,CASSLLGTSEFLSQPQHF,TGTGCCAGCAGCTTGCTGGGGACATCGGAGTTCCTCAGTCAGCCCCAGCATTTT
TRBV28,TRBD2,NA,TRBJ2-1,CASSLFRLAGGNEQFF,TGTGCCAGCAGTTTATTTAGACTAGCGGGTGGAAATGAGCAGTTCTTC
TRBV5-1,TRBD2,NA,TRBJ2-3,CASSLRLAGGTDTQYF,TGCGCCAGCAGCTTGAGACTAGCGGGAGGGACAGATACGCAGTATTTT
TRBV7-9,NA,NA,TRBJ1-4,CASSLAAGGEKLFF,TGTGCCAGCAGCTTAGCGGCAGGAGGAGAAAAACTGTTTTTT
TRBV9,NA,NA,TRBJ2-1,CASSVGGPPDNEQFF,TGTGCCAGCAGCGTAGGAGGGCCTCCCGACAATGAGCAGTTCTTC
TRBV5-4,TRBD1,NA,TRBJ2-2,CASSLVGQGNTGELFF,TGTGCCAGCAGCTTGGTTGGACAGGGGAACACCGGGGAGCTGTTTTTT
TRBV4-3,TRBD1,NA,TRBJ1-5,CASSQVGTTGSRRDQPQHF,TGCGCCAGCAGCCAAGTAGGGACGACAGGGAGTAGAAGGGATCAGCCCCAGCATTTT
TRBV27,TRBD1,NA,TRBJ2-3,CATGTASTDTQYF,TGTGCCACCGGGACAGCTAGCACAGATACGCAGTATTTT